Below are 25 T cell receptor beta chains sequenced from a single sample in a study of blood T cells in healthy people across ages. Primed by a sample-barcoded 5' primer and a J-beta primer mix, a second PCR proceeded for roughly 7 to 12 cycles. TCRdb reprocessed the 5' RACE reads via MiXCR and lists one record per CDR3 protein. The table includes hundreds of thousands of distinct CDR3 sequences, 25% detected once. A further study also used this sample, focusing on T cells of mothers and their children.

Sequencing used blood. Receptors were obtained from a boy between 10 and 17 years old in good health.

V is TRBV18 and J is TRBJ2-1; D gene uncertain. V lost 3 bases and J 12 bases, leaving 15 bases between the germline ends. This CDR3 comprises 13 residues. Germline loops: CDR1 KGHSH, CDR2 LQKENI. The CDR3: CASSPPEVRAQFF. Here the CDR3 DNA reads TGTGCCAGCTCACCTCCAGAGGTTAGGGCGCAGTTCTTC.

The rearrangement links TRBV10-3 to TRBJ2-5, with 7 nucleotides matching TRBD1. The CDR3 length is 15 residues. V lost 2 bases and J lost 1; bases outside the gene matches: 4. CDR1 is ENHRY, CDR2 SYGVKD, per germline. The CDR3 loop is CAISERGLTQETQYF. CDR3 DNA sequence: TGTGCCATCAGTGAGAGGGGGCTGACCCAAGAGACCCAGTACTTC.

The table lists this clonotype with a few counts. V and J are TRBV4-3 and TRBJ2-5; TRBD2 agrees at 8 bases. Matching the DNA end better, TRBJ2-1 makes the J call doubtful. The CDR3 extends over 16 amino acids. The germline gives CDR1 LGHNA, CDR2 YSLEER. This chain's CDR3 is CASSQGSGNTYNEQFF. The CDR3 DNA reads as TGCGCCAGCAGCCAAGGTAGCGGGAATACCTACAATGAGCAGTTCTTC.

The genes are TRBV15 and TRBJ2-1; possibly TRBD2 for D (5 bases). The germline CDR1 and CDR2 sequences are LNHNV and YYDKDF (reference sequence). This CDR3 is built from 15 residues. Trimming took 4 bases from V and 5 from J, leaving 15 bases between them. The CDR3 DNA sequence: TGTGCCACCAGCACTCGGCTAGCAAATAACAATGAGCAGTTCTTC. Its translation: CATSTRLANNNEQFF.

This chain's CDR3 is CASSGSSGRRETQYF. DNA of the CDR3: TGTGCCAGCAGTGGGAGTAGCGGGAGGCGTGAGACCCAGTACTTC. The chain couples TRBV12-3 or TRBV12-4 to TRBJ2-5, with 10 bases matching TRBD2. V shed 5 bases and J 5 bases; nucleotides not matched to a gene: 8. The CDR3 covers 15 residues.

The chain couples TRBV5-1 to TRBJ1-2; TRBD1 matches at 8 bases. V shed 0 bases, J shed 10 bases, and the junction held 11 bases outside the gene matches. Germline assignment: CDR1 SGHRS and CDR2 YFSETQ. This CDR3 is 15 amino acids long. The CDR3 coding sequence is TGCGCCAGCAGCTTGGGATATGGGGGACAGGCGATCTACACCTTC. Protein product: CASSLGYGGQAIYTF.

V and J are TRBV3-1 and TRBJ2-2; 9 bases are a match to TRBD2. Germline V CDR1 and CDR2: LGHDT, YNNKEL (reference sequence). The CDR3 has 16 amino acids. Germline trimming cut 4 bases from V and 3 bases from J; bases unmatched to any gene: 6. This CDR3 is CASSPWTSEDTGELFF. In DNA, the CDR3 is TGTGCCAGCAGCCCTTGGACTAGCGAGGACACCGGGGAGCTGTTTTTT.

The table lists this clonotype with a few counts. The V call is TRBV4-2, the J call TRBJ1-5; D remains ambiguous. V was trimmed by 1 base and J by 2 bases, leaving 12 bases between them. The CDR3 has 16 residues. CDR1 is LGHNA, CDR2 YNFKEQ, per germline. The CDR3 DNA reads TGTGCCAGCAGCCAAGGTGCAGGAAATCGCAATCAGCCCCAGCATTTT. Translated, it gives CASSQGAGNRNQPQHF.

This clonotype was recorded a few times. V is TRBV28 and J is TRBJ1-5; perhaps TRBD1 as D (6 bases). In germline, CDR1 is MDHEN, CDR2 SYDVKM. CDR3 length: 14 amino acids. V gave up 4 bases and J gave up 6 bases, with 13 bases separating them. DNA for the CDR3: TGTGCCAGCAGTTCCTCAGGGGAAGGTCAGCCCCAGCATTTT. This encodes CASSSSGEGQPQHF.

V gene TRBV6-6 combines with J gene TRBJ2-3; no clear D. Between the trimmed V and J ends, which lost 3 bases and 2 bases, there was a span of 3 bases. Germline V gives CDR1 MNHNY, CDR2 SVGAGI (reference sequence). This CDR3 has 12 residues. CDR3 nucleotides: TGTGCCAGCAGTTATTACACAGATACGCAGTATTTT. It codes for CASSYYTDTQYF.

This clonotype was counted only a few times. The chain uses TRBV20-1 and TRBJ2-5; TRBD1 matches at 8 bases. The better agreement between TRBJ2-7 and the DNA end casts doubt on the J call. The CDR3 is 13 residues long. Germline values: CDR1 DFQATT, CDR2 SNEGSKA (reference sequence). The CDR3 spells CSASDRGAYEQYF. The CDR3 DNA is TGCAGTGCTAGCGACAGGGGTGCATACGAGCAGTACTTC.

The chain recombines TRBV10-3 with TRBJ2-5, with D perhaps matching TRBD1 (6 bases). The DNA end favors TRBJ2-1, so the J call may be wrong. Germline V gene lookup returns CDR1 ENHRY and CDR2 SYGVKD. The CDR3 is 14 amino acids. The CDR3 nucleotides are TGTGCCATCAGTACCGGGACAAGGAACAATGAGCAGTTCTTC. This gives the protein CAISTGTRNNEQFF.

The rearrangement links TRBV28 to TRBJ2-5; a weak D match, TRBD2 (6 bases). The germline V and J ends were trimmed by 5 bases and 5 bases, with 15 bases remaining between them. The CDR3 has 14 residues. Per germline, CDR1 MDHEN and CDR2 SYDVKM. As DNA, the CDR3 is TGTGCCAGCAGTCCGACTAGGTTTCGGGAGACCCAGTACTTC. Translation gives CASSPTRFRETQYF.

This clonotype was recorded a few times. The V call is TRBV28, the J call TRBJ2-7; 10 nucleotides agree with TRBD2. The CDR3 runs 13 residues. The germline gives CDR1 MDHEN, CDR2 SYDVKM. Germline trimming cut 9 bases from V and 4 bases from J; bases unmatched to any gene: 6. The CDR3 coding sequence is TGTGCCAGTAGACTAGCGGGCCTTTACGAGCAGTACTTC. Its translation is CASRLAGLYEQYF.

The V call is TRBV11-1, the J call TRBJ1-4, with D unclear. Trimming took off 5 bases at V and 5 bases at J, with 15 bases between the two ends. Germline assignment: CDR1 SGHAT and CDR2 FQDESV (reference sequence). CDR3 size: 15 residues. The CDR3 is CASSETPSTNEKLFF. Here the CDR3 DNA reads TGTGCCAGCAGCGAGACACCCTCGACGAATGAAAAACTGTTTTTT.

The CDR3: CASSFGFGQGEYEQYF. The CDR3 DNA sequence: TGTGCCAGCAGTTTCGGTTTTGGACAGGGAGAATACGAGCAGTACTTC. V usage is TRBV28 and J usage is TRBJ2-1; TRBD1 matches 8 bases. The tail of the sequence fits TRBJ2-7 better, so the J call may be wrong. CDR3 size: 16 residues. The germline V gene encodes CDR1 MDHEN and CDR2 SYDVKM.

The chain combines TRBV12-3 or TRBV12-4 with TRBJ2-7; D is perhaps TRBD1 or TRBD2 (6 bases each). The germline V and J ends were trimmed by 3 bases and 2 bases, with 14 bases remaining between them. This CDR3 has 15 amino acids. In nucleotides, the CDR3 is TGTGCCAGCAGTTTCATCCAGGGGAGGACCTACGAGCAGTACTTC. Its protein is CASSFIQGRTYEQYF.

This rearrangement joins TRBV27 to TRBJ2-7; D is perhaps TRBD2 (7 bases). Trimming shortened V by 3 bases and J by 0 bases, and 18 bases separated the two germline ends. The germline V gene has CDR1 MNHEY and CDR2 SMNVEV (reference sequence). The CDR3 consists of 17 residues. CDR3 in amino acids: CASSLRGGIWASYEQYF. Written as DNA, the CDR3 is TGTGCCAGCAGTTTGAGGGGGGGGATATGGGCCTCCTACGAGCAGTACTTC.

The chain has TRBV7-2 and TRBJ2-7, with 11 positions matching TRBD2. Per the germline V gene, CDR1 is SGHTA and CDR2 is FQGNSA. V was clipped by 4 bases and J by 2 bases; unmatched bases: 7. This CDR3 has 16 residues. The CDR3: CASSSATSGNPYEQYF. DNA for the CDR3: TGTGCCAGCAGCTCTGCGACTAGCGGGAATCCCTACGAGCAGTACTTC.

Ten or more counts support this clonotype. The rearrangement joins TRBV20-1 to TRBJ2-1; 10 bases agree with TRBD2. Germline CDR1 reads DFQATT; CDR2 reads SNEGSKA (reference sequence). This CDR3 is 15 amino acids long. The junction had 6 bases not matched to a gene; V was cut back by 6 bases and J by 1 base. CDR3 sequence reads: CSAELAGRSYNEQFF. CDR3 DNA: TGCAGTGCCGAACTAGCGGGGCGTTCCTACAATGAGCAGTTCTTC.

V usage is TRBV9 and J usage is TRBJ2-1, with 12 bases fitting TRBD2. Germline CDR1 is SGDLS and CDR2 is YYNGEE. This CDR3 has 15 amino acids. V lost 1 base, J lost 7 bases, and 3 bases stayed unmatched. The CDR3 region has the DNA TGTGCCAGCAGCGTACCGGGACTAGCGGGTAATGAGCAGTTCTTC. Translation gives CASSVPGLAGNEQFF.

This clonotype was counted a few times. The V gene is TRBV7-3, the J gene TRBJ2-5; the match to TRBD2 covers 9 bases. The better agreement between TRBJ2-1 and the DNA end casts doubt on the J call. CDR3 length: 12 residues. Germline CDR1 reads SGHTA; CDR2 reads FQGTGA. For the CDR3, the DNA is TGTGCCAGCAGCTTAGCGGGAGGGAATCAGTTCTTC. Protein: CASSLAGGNQFF.

This clonotype has only a few counts. The rearrangement links TRBV9 to TRBJ2-1; TRBD2 aligns across 12 bases. This CDR3 contains 17 residues. V was clipped by 6 bases and J by 0 bases; unmatched bases: 7. From germline, CDR1 is SGDLS and CDR2 YYNGEE. The CDR3 DNA reads as TGTGCCAGCACCACCTCTAGCGGGGGGGCCTCCTACAATGAGCAGTTCTTC. Translated, it gives CASTTSSGGASYNEQFF.

The chain links TRBV7-2 to TRBJ1-6; perhaps TRBD1 as D (5 bases). Germline V gene data show CDR1 as SGHTA and CDR2 as FQGNSA. Trimming took off 3 bases at V and 6 bases at J, with 9 bases between the two ends. There are 14 residues in the CDR3. The CDR3 here is CASSFGATNSPLHF. The CDR3 region has the DNA TGTGCCAGCAGCTTTGGGGCCACTAATTCACCCCTCCACTTT. The full variable domain, in which reference TRBV7-2 and TRBJ1-6 provide the parts outside the CDR3, is GAGVSQSPSNKVTEKGKDVELRCDPISGHTALYWYRQSLGQGLEFLIYFQGNSAPDKSGLPSDRFSAERTGGSVSTLTIQRTQQEDSAVYLCASSFGATNSPLHFGNGTRLTVT.

This chain connects TRBV20-1 to TRBJ2-1; 8 nucleotides agree with TRBD2. The CDR3 is 18 residues long. The ends lost 6 bases at V and 0 bases at J; junction bases unmatched: 16. CDR1 is DFQATT and CDR2 is SNEGSKA in the germline V gene (reference sequence). The CDR3 DNA reads TGCAGTGCCACACCAGAAATGATAGCGGGGACCTCCTACAATGAGCAGTTCTTC. It translates to CSATPEMIAGTSYNEQFF.